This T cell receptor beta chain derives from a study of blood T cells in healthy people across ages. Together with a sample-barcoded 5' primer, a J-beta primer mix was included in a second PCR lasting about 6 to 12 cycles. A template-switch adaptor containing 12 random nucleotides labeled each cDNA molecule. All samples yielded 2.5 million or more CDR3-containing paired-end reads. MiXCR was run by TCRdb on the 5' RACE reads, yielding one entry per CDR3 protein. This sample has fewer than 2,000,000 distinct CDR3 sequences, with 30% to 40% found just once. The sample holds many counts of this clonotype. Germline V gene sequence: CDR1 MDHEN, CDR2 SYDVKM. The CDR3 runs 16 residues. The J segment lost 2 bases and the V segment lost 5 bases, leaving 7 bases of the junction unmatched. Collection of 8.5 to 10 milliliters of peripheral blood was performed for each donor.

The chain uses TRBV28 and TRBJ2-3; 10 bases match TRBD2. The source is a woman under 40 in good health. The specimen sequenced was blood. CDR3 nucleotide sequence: TGTGCCAGCAGTCTAGGACTAGCGGAGCCCACAGATACGCAGTATTTT. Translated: CASSLGLAEPTDTQYF.